The clone carrying this T cell receptor beta chain has more than one count but fewer than ten. CDR3 length: 15 amino acids. CDR1 is SGHRS, CDR2 YFSETQ, per germline. J gave up 4 bases and V 2 bases, and 8 bases lay outside the gene matches. TCRdb redid the calling of the RT-PCR reads with MiXCR, one entry per CDR3 protein. The sample holds hundreds of thousands of distinct CDR3 sequences, 14% seen once. The TCR sequence derives from a female donor in good health, serving as a healthy control. Sequencing was carried out using memory CD4+ T cells from blood. The rearrangement joins TRBV5-1 to TRBJ2-5; TRBD1 aligns across 7 bases. The CDR3 DNA is TGCGCCAGCAGCTTTGGGACAGACCGACCAGAGACCCAGTACTTC. This codes for CASSFGTDRPETQYF.